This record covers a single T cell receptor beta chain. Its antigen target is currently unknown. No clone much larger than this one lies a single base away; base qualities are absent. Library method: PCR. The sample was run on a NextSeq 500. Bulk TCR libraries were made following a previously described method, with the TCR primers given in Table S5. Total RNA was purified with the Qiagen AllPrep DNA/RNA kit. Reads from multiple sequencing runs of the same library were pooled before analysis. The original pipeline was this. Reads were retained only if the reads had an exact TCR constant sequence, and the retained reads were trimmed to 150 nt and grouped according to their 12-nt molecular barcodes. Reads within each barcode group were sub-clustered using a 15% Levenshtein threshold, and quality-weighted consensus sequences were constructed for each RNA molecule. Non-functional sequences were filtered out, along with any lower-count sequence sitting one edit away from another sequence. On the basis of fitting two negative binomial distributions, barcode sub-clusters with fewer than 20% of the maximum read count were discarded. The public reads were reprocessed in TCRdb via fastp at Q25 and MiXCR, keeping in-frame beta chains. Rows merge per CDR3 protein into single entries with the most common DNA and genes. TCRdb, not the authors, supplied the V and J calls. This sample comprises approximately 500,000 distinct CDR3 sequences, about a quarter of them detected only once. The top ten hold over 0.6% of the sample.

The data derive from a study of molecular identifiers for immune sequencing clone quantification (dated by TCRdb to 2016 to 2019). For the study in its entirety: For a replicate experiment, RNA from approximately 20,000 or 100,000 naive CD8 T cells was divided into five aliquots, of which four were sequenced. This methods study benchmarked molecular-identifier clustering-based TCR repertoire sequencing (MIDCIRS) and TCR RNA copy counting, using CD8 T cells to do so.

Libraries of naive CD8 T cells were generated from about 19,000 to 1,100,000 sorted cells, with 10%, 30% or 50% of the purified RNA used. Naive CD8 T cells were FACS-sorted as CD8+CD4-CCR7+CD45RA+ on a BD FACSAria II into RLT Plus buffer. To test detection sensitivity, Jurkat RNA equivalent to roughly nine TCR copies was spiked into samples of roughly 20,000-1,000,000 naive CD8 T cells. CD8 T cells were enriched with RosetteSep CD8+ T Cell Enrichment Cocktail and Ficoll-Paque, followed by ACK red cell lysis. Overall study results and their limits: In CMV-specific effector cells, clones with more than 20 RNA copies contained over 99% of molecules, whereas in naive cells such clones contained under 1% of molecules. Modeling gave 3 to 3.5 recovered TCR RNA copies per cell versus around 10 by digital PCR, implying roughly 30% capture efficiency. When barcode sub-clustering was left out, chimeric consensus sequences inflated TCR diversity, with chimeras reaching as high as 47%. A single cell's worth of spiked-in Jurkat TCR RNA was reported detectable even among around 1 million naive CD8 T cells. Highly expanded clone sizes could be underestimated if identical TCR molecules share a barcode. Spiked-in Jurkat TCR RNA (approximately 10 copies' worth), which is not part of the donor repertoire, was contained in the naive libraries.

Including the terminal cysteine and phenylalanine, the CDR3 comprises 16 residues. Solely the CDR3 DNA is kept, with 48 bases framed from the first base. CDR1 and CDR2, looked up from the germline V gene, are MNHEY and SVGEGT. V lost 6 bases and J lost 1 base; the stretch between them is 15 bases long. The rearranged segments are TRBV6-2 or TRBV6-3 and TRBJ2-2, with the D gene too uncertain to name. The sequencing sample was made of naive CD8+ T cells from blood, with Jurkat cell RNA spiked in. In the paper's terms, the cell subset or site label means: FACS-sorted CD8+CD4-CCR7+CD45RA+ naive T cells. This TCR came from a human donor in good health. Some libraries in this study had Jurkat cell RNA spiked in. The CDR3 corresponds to CASRPTVGQNTGELFF. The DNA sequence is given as TGTGCCAGCAGACCGACCGTGGGTCAGAACACCGGGGAGCTGTTTTTT.